The 6 T cell receptor beta chains listed next were all sequenced from one sample in a study of metastatic and nonmetastatic thyroid tumors. TCRdb reprocessed the PCR reads using MiXCR. The sample yields about 19,000 clones, around 25% seen once. Thyroid surgery was preceded by no treatment in any patient. Sequenced input: blood. The receptors shown here come from a male donor with papillary thyroid cancer or a benign thyroid nodule (not recorded which). Some clones in this sample may be carry-over from other donors' samples.

This chain connects TRBV3-1 to TRBJ2-7; a possible D gene is TRBD1 (5 bases). CDR1 and CDR2 from the germline V gene are LGHDT and YNNKEL (reference sequence). CDR3 length equals 14 residues. The V end was cut by 0 bases, the J end by 4 bases, with 10 bases between. The CDR3 protein is CASSQEFPGYEQYF. Written as DNA, the CDR3 is TGTGCCAGCAGCCAAGAGTTTCCAGGGTACGAGCAGTACTTC.

In its sample, this clone was seen a few times. This chain connects TRBV15 to TRBJ2-2, with D perhaps given as TRBD1 or TRBD2 (5 bases each). Germline V gene data show CDR1 as LNHNV and CDR2 as YYDKDF (reference sequence). Trimming took off 2 bases at V and 4 bases at J, with 8 bases between the two ends. CDR3 length: 14 residues. The CDR3 loop reads CATSRPGSTGELFF. The CDR3 DNA reads TGTGCCACCAGCAGACCAGGGAGCACCGGGGAGCTGTTTTTT.

The chain uses TRBV4-1 and TRBJ1-1; 7 positions agree with TRBD1. Germline lookup yields CDR1 MGHRA and CDR2 YSYEKL. Trimming removed 1 base from V and 5 bases from J; junction bases left unmatched: 4. The CDR3 is 14 amino acids. The CDR3 bases are TGCGCCAGCAGCCAAGGGACAGGCCGGACTGAAGCTTTCTTT. It specifies CASSQGTGRTEAFF.

This clone was observed a few times. This chain joins TRBV12-3 or TRBV12-4 and TRBJ2-7; possibly TRBD1 or TRBD2 for D (6 bases each). The ends were cut back, 8 bases at V and 3 bases at J, with 14 bases in the middle. CDR3 length: 13 residues. The DNA of the CDR3 is TGTGCCAGCGGAGGGGACATCGGCTACGAGCAGTACTTC. This gives the protein CASGGDIGYEQYF.

The rearrangement uses TRBV7-9 and TRBJ1-1; no reliable D call. Germline V lookup: CDR1 SEHNR, CDR2 FQNEAQ (reference sequence). With 1 base removed from V and 0 bases from J, the gap between germline ends came to 3 bases. The CDR3 length is 13 residues. The CDR3 spells CASSLEVNTEAFF. DNA for the CDR3: TGTGCCAGCAGCTTAGAGGTGAACACTGAAGCTTTCTTT.

By share of the sample, this clone is medium-sized. The chain employs TRBV24-1 and TRBJ2-1; tentative D call: TRBD1 (6 bases). The CDR3 is made up of 16 amino acids. Trimming shortened V by 5 bases and J by 0 bases, and 13 bases separated the two germline ends. Looked up from germline, CDR1 is KGHDR and CDR2 is SFDVKD. The CDR3 sequence is CATSGRGPHSYNEQFF. CDR3 coding DNA: TGTGCCACCAGTGGCAGGGGACCTCACTCCTACAATGAGCAGTTCTTC.